A selection of T cell receptor beta chains follows, all from one sample in a study of blood T cell repertoires in COVID-19. Clones were read by immunoSEQ multiplex PCR, and TCRdb kept only the in-frame ones, dropping some. The sample gives about 150,000 clones, roughly 87% of which show up once; approximately 3.7% is in the top ten. The sequencing input was PBMCs or T cells enriched from blood (not recorded which). These TCRs come from a woman in her 40s who had been exposed to COVID-19. Each CDR3 is given with its conserved first and last residue. The D gene is left open where the match is weak. Clone size is stated in some rows and not others, as once, few, many or a class when expanded.

d_gene	abundance	v_gene	j_gene	CDR3nt	CDR3aa
-	-	TRBV7-9	TRBJ2-7	TGTGCCAGCAGCTCCGGTGGGGCTCTCTCCTACGAGCAGTACTTC	CASSSGGALSYEQYF
-	-	TRBV13	TRBJ2-1	TGTGCCAGCAGTTTGCGGGCCTACAATGAGCAGTTCTTC	CASSLRAYNEQFF
-	-	TRBV5-6	TRBJ2-7	TGTGCCAGCAGCGCCTCCGGGACACCGACCGATAAGCAGTACTTC	CASSASGTPTDKQYF
-	-	TRBV18	TRBJ2-5	TGTGCCAGCTCACCGCGTGAAGAGACCCAGTACTTC	CASSPREETQYF
TRBD1	-	TRBV15	TRBJ2-1	TGTGCCACCAGCAGAGTAACAGGGACAGGGGGCAATGAGCAGTTCTTC	CATSRVTGTGGNEQFF
TRBD1	-	TRBV12-3/TRBV12-4	TRBJ2-7	TGTGCCAGCAGTCCACGGACAGGCCACGAGCAGTACTTC	CASSPRTGHEQYF
TRBD1	-	TRBV9	TRBJ2-7	TGTGCCAGCAGCAAATACGGGACAGCAGGATACGAGCAGTACTTC	CASSKYGTAGYEQYF
-	once	TRBV5-6	TRBJ2-2	TGTGCCAGCAGCCTCATAGTGGGGGAGCTGTTTTTT	CASSLIVGELFF
-	-	TRBV3-1/TRBV3-2	TRBJ1-3	TGTGCCAGCAGCCAAGATTTCGGGTCCTCTGGAAACACCATATATTTT	CASSQDFGSSGNTIYF
TRBD2	-	TRBV19	TRBJ2-1	TGTGCCAGTAGTGCGCGAGGCGGGAGCTCCTACAATGAGCAGTTCTTC	CASSARGGSSYNEQFF
TRBD1	-	TRBV19	TRBJ1-1	TGTGCCAGTAGTACTACAGGGGGCGCTTACACTGAAGCTTTCTTT	CASSTTGGAYTEAFF
-	once	TRBV27	TRBJ2-4	TGTGCCAGCAGTTTGTCAGTAAACGGGAACATTCAGTACTTC	CASSLSVNGNIQYF
TRBD1	-	TRBV10-3	TRBJ1-4	TGTGCCATCAGTGAGTCATCGGGACAGGGGTATGAAAAACTGTTTTTT	CAISESSGQGYEKLFF
TRBD1	-	TRBV19	TRBJ1-6	TGTGCCAGTAGTACCAGGGACAGCGGGTCACCCCTCCACTTT	CASSTRDSGSPLHF
-	-	TRBV9	TRBJ1-5	TGTGCCAGCAGCGTAGGCGGGGGGCCAGGTCAGCCCCAGCATTTT	CASSVGGGPGQPQHF
TRBD2	-	TRBV9	TRBJ2-7	TGTGCCAGCAGCGTAGGTTTTGGCGGGAGGTCGCACGAGCAGTACTTC	CASSVGFGGRSHEQYF
-	-	TRBV4-3	TRBJ1-2	TGCGCCAGCAGCCAAGAACTTAGGAGTAACTATGGCTACACCTTC	CASSQELRSNYGYTF
TRBD1	-	TRBV3-1/TRBV3-2	TRBJ2-7	TGTGCCAGCAGCCTCCCGGGACAGGGACGCGAGCAGTACTTC	CASSLPGQGREQYF
TRBD1	-	TRBV29-1	TRBJ1-4	TGCAGCGTCAAACTACAGGGGCTCAATGAAAAACTGTTTTTT	CSVKLQGLNEKLFF
-	-	TRBV3-1/TRBV3-2	TRBJ1-1	TGTGCCAGCAGCCGCCCATTCACAGGGAACACTGAAGCTTTCTTT	CASSRPFTGNTEAFF
-	-	TRBV30	TRBJ2-7	TGTGCCTGGAAATCAATAGGAGCCCGTGGGCGGGGTGTCTCCTACGAGCAGTACTTC	CAWKSIGARGRGVSYEQYF
-	-	TRBV5-1	TRBJ2-3	TGCGCCAGCAGCACCTACCACAGGGCCGGCACAGATACGCAGTATTTT	CASSTYHRAGTDTQYF
-	-	TRBV5-1	TRBJ2-2	TGCGCCAGCAGCTTGGTCAGGAACGGGGAGCTGTTTTTT	CASSLVRNGELFF
TRBD1	-	TRBV5-1	TRBJ2-7	TGCGCCAGCAGCTTGGACGGACAGGGGGGGACCTACGAGCAGTACTTC	CASSLDGQGGTYEQYF
-	few	TRBV5-1	TRBJ1-1	TGCGCCAGCAGCGGGGACCCCGGGGGGAACACTGAAGCTTTCTTT	CASSGDPGGNTEAFF
-	-	TRBV10-1	TRBJ2-7	TGCGCCAGCAGTCCGCAGGGGTTCGAGCAGTACTTC	CASSPQGFEQYF
-	-	TRBV27	TRBJ2-7	TGTGCCAGCAGTCGTGAGGGCCCGAGGTACGAGCAGTACTTC	CASSREGPRYEQYF
TRBD1	-	TRBV15	TRBJ2-2	TGTGCCACCAGCGGAAGCGGACAGGAACACACCGGGGAGCTGTTTTTT	CATSGSGQEHTGELFF
-	-	TRBV28	TRBJ1-1	TGTGCCAGCAGCCCACCCGGAGGGGCACTGAACACTGAAGCTTTCTTT	CASSPPGGALNTEAFF
-	-	TRBV3-1/TRBV3-2	TRBJ1-2	TGTGCCAGCAGCCAAGAAGGAAAGGGGGTTCTGCATGGCTACACCTTC	CASSQEGKGVLHGYTF
TRBD1	-	TRBV5-1	TRBJ1-2	TGCGCCAGCAGCTTACAGGGGAGCGAGGGCTATGGCTACACCTTC	CASSLQGSEGYGYTF
-	-	TRBV28	TRBJ2-7	TGTGCCAGCAGTCTCCGGGCTAGCCTCCCCTACGAGCAGTACTTC	CASSLRASLPYEQYF
-	-	TRBV19	TRBJ2-7	TGTGCCAGTAGTATATCAGGGGTTCCCTACGAGCAGTACTTC	CASSISGVPYEQYF
-	-	TRBV28	TRBJ1-2	TGTGCCAGCAGTTTACCCCCTCCCAACAGGGTCAACTATGGCTACACCTTC	CASSLPPPNRVNYGYTF
-	-	TRBV2	TRBJ2-2	TGTGCCAGCCACAGACAGACGAACACCGGGGAGCTGTTTTTT	CASHRQTNTGELFF
-	-	TRBV4-1	TRBJ1-1	TGCGCCAGCAGCCACGTGGACAAGAACACTGAAGCTTTCTTT	CASSHVDKNTEAFF
TRBD1	-	TRBV5-1	TRBJ1-2	TGCGCCAGCAGCTTGGGGGACAGGGGTTCCGGCTACACCTTC	CASSLGDRGSGYTF
-	-	TRBV10-2	TRBJ1-2	TGCGCCAGCAGTGAGTTGGGGCCCTATGGCTACACCTTC	CASSELGPYGYTF
TRBD1	-	TRBV7-8	TRBJ2-7	TGTGCCAGCAGCTTGGGACGCCAGGGGGTCGACGAGCAGTACTTC	CASSLGRQGVDEQYF
-	once	TRBV29-1	TRBJ1-1	TGCAGCGACGAGGCCGGCGCTGAAGCTTTCTTT	CSDEAGAEAFF
-	-	TRBV9	TRBJ2-2	TGTGCCAGCAGGGCCAGAACGAACACCGGGGAGCTGTTTTTT	CASRARTNTGELFF
TRBD2	-	TRBV5-4	TRBJ2-3	TGTGCCAGCAGGGCTAGCGGAACCACAGATACGCAGTATTTT	CASRASGTTDTQYF
-	-	TRBV9	TRBJ2-7	TGTGCCAGCAGCTTACCGGGTCTGGCTGAGCAGTACTTC	CASSLPGLAEQYF
TRBD1	-	TRBV10-3	TRBJ2-1	TGTGCCATCAGTGAGTCGACGTATGACAGGGGGAGTGAGCAGTTCTTC	CAISESTYDRGSEQFF
-	-	TRBV7-8	TRBJ2-7	TGTGCCACCTCCCGCACAGGAACGACCTACGAGCAGTACTTC	CATSRTGTTYEQYF
TRBD2	-	TRBV20-1	TRBJ2-7	TGCAGTGCTAGTAGGGCTAGCGGGTTTCCCTACGAGCAGTACTTC	CSASRASGFPYEQYF
TRBD1	-	TRBV27	TRBJ1-1	TGTGCCAGCAGTAAGGGACAGTCTGAGCGAGCTTTCTTT	CASSKGQSERAFF
TRBD1	once	TRBV6-5	TRBJ1-5	TGTGCCAGCAGCGTATCAGGACAGGGATATCAGCCCCAGCATTTT	CASSVSGQGYQPQHF
-	-	TRBV5-6	TRBJ2-7	TGTGCCAGCAGCTTGACGAGGGTTTCCTACGAGCAGTACTTC	CASSLTRVSYEQYF
-	-	TRBV19	TRBJ1-1	TGTGCCAGTAGTCGACAGGCTGGATCAAGGGGTGAAGCTTTCTTT	CASSRQAGSRGEAFF
TRBD2	-	TRBV5-1	TRBJ2-2	TGCGCCAGCAGCTTGGCTCCTAGCGGAAACACCGGGGAGCTGTTTTTT	CASSLAPSGNTGELFF
TRBD1	-	TRBV12-3/TRBV12-4	TRBJ1-2	TGTGCCAGCAGTCCCAGGGACAGCTATGGCTACACCTTC	CASSPRDSYGYTF
TRBD1	-	TRBV7-6	TRBJ1-3	TGTGCCAGCAGCTTATCAAGGGACAGCGGACCGGAAAACACCATATATTTT	CASSLSRDSGPENTIYF
TRBD1	-	TRBV4-1	TRBJ1-6	TGCGCCAGCAGCCGGCTCCCCCCCGGGACAGGGGACCCGTATAATTCACCCCTCCACTTT	CASSRLPPGTGDPYNSPLHF